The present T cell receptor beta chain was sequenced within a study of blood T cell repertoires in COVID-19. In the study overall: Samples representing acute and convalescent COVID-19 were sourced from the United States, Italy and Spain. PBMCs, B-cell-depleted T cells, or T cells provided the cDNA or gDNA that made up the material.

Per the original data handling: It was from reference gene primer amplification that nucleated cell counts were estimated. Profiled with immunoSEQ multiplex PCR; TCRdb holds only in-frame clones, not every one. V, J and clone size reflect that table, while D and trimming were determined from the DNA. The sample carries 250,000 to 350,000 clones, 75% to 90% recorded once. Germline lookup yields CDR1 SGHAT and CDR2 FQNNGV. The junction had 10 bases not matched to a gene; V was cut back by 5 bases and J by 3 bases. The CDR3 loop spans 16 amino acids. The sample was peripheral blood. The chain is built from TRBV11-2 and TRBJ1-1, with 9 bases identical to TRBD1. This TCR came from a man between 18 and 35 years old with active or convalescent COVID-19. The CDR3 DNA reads TGTGCCAGCAGCCCGTGGGACAGGGAAGGGGACACTGAAGCTTTCTTT. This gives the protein CASSPWDREGDTEAFF.